The 10 T cell receptor beta chains listed next were all sequenced from one sample in a study of PD-1 blockade in classical Hodgkin lymphoma. Sequencing was performed with immunoSEQ multiplex PCR; in TCRdb, only in-frame clones are kept and a portion is missing. The sample holds some 52,000 clones; roughly nine tenths are singletons and the top ten take around 7.1%. The time point was: cycle 4 day 1 (C4D1), after less than 7 weeks of nivolumab. Every patient experienced relapse after autologous stem cell transplantation, and brentuximab vedotin exposure varied. The specimen comprised peripheral blood mononuclear cells (PBMCs), sampled before the fourth cycle of nivolumab. These receptors all come from a human donor with classical Hodgkin lymphoma.

J is TRBJ1-3 and V is TRBV6-1; D may be TRBD1 (6 bases). V was cut by 2 bases and J by 3 bases, with 11 bases left in between. The CDR3 runs 15 residues. CDR1 and CDR2 (germline): MNHNS, SASEGT. CDR3 residues: CASSEQGLFGNTIYF. CDR3 coding DNA: TGTGCCAGCAGTGAACAGGGGTTGTTTGGAAACACCATATATTTT.

The gene calls are TRBV7-2 and TRBJ1-2; weak D call: TRBD1 (6 bases). The germline V gene has CDR1 SGHTA and CDR2 FQGNSA. This CDR3 has 14 residues. Trimming took off 5 bases at V and 8 bases at J, with 18 bases between the two ends. CDR3 bases: TGTGCCAGCAGCCCAGGAAGGGGCCAGGGGGGCTACACCTTC. Encoded protein: CASSPGRGQGGYTF.

The chain employs TRBV7-9 and TRBJ1-3; tentative D call: TRBD1 (5 bases). CDR1 is SEHNR, CDR2 FQNEAQ, per germline (reference sequence). The CDR3 totals 15 residues. Trimming removed 1 base at V and 3 bases at J, with 10 bases between. DNA for the CDR3: TGTGCCAGCAGCTTAGACGGACACATTGGAAACACCATATATTTT. This codes for CASSLDGHIGNTIYF.

CDR3 loop: CASSRPGGTEAFF. The CDR3 DNA sequence: TGTGCCAGCAGTCGACCGGGGGGTACTGAAGCTTTCTTT. The chain carries TRBV28 and TRBJ1-1; weak D call: TRBD1 (5 bases). The CDR3 consists of 13 residues. Germline lookup yields CDR1 MDHEN and CDR2 SYDVKM. The V gene lost 5 bases and the J gene lost 5 bases, with 12 bases spanning the gap.

The chain carries TRBV28 and TRBJ2-7, with D hard to call. V shed 2 bases and J shed 4 bases, with 18 bases lying between them. This CDR3 comprises 16 residues. In germline, CDR1 is MDHEN, CDR2 SYDVKM. The DNA of the CDR3 is TGTGCCAGCAGTTTACCCCAGCAGTCCCCAATTTACGAGCAGTACTTC. Its translation: CASSLPQQSPIYEQYF.

This sequence joins TRBV7-9 and TRBJ2-7; D not certain. V was pared by 1 base and J by 5 bases, with 12 bases between. The CDR3 is 14 residues long. Germline V gene sequence: CDR1 SEHNR, CDR2 FQNEAQ (reference sequence). The CDR3 bases are TGTGCCAGCAGCTTAGAAACTCGCCAGGACGAGCAGTACTTC. The encoded protein is CASSLETRQDEQYF.

This chain uses TRBV7-8 with TRBJ1-2; D is uncertain. Germline V gene data show CDR1 as SGHVS and CDR2 as FQNEAQ. Trimming cost V 5 bases and J 8 bases, with 12 bases left between them. The CDR3 is made up of 12 amino acids. CDR3 coding DNA: TGTGCCAGCAGCCTCGAGGGAATCGGCTACACCTTC. Residues: CASSLEGIGYTF.

The V gene is TRBV6-5, the J gene TRBJ2-1, with D possibly being TRBD1 or TRBD2 (5 bases each). Germline V lookup: CDR1 MNHEY, CDR2 SVGAGI. This CDR3 has 15 amino acids. Trimming pared 2 bases from V and 12 bases from J, leaving 20 bases between. The CDR3, as DNA: TGTGCCAGCAGTTACGGGGGATCGGCCTGGGATGGGCAGTTCTTC. This encodes CASSYGGSAWDGQFF.

The chain employs TRBV6-1 and TRBJ1-5; TRBD1 is a possible D gene (6 bases). Between the trimmed V and J ends, which lost 6 bases and 0 bases, there was a span of 12 bases. Per the germline V gene, CDR1 is MNHNS and CDR2 is SASEGT. CDR3 length: 15 residues. CDR3 loop: CASSQTGNSNQPQHF. As DNA, the CDR3 is TGTGCCAGCAGCCAGACAGGAAATAGCAATCAGCCCCAGCATTTT.

V gene TRBV19 combines with J gene TRBJ1-1, with 8 bases aligning to TRBD1. The germline CDR1 and CDR2 sequences are LNHDA and SQIVND (reference sequence). There are 15 residues in the CDR3. With V trimmed by 3 bases and J by 3 bases, 6 bases remained unmatched. The CDR3 region is CASSILPGGDTEAFF. CDR3 nucleotide sequence: TGTGCCAGTAGTATTTTACCAGGGGGCGACACTGAAGCTTTCTTT.